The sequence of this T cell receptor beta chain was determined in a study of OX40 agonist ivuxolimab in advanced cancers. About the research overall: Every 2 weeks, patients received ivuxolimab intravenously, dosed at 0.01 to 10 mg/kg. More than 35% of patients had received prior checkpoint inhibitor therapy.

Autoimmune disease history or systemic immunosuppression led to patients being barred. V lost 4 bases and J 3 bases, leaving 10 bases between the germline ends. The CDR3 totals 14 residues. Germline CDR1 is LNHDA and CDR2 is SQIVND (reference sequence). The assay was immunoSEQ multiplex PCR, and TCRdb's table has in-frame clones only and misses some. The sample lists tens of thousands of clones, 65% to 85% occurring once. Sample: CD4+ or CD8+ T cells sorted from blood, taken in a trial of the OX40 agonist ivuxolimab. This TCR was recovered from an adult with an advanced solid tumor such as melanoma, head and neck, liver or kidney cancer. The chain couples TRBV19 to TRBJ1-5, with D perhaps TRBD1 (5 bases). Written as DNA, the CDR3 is TGTGCCAGTAGTACCCGGGACTACAATCAGCCCCAGCATTTT. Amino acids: CASSTRDYNQPQHF.